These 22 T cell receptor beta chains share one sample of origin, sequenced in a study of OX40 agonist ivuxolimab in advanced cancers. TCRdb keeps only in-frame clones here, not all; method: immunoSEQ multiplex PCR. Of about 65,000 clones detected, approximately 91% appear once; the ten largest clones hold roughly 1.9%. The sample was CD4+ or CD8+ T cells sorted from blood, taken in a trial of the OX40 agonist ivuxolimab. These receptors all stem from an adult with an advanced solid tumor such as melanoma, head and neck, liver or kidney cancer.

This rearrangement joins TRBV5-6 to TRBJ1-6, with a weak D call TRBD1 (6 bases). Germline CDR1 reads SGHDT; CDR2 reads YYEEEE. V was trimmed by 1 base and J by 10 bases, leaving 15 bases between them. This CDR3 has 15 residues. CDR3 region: CASSLRGGGGSPLHF. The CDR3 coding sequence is TGTGCCAGCAGCTTGCGGGGGGGCGGAGGATCACCCCTCCACTTT.

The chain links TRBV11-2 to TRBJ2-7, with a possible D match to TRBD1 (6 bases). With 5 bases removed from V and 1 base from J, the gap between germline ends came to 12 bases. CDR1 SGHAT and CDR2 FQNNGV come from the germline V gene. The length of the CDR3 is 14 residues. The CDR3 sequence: CASSEDRSSYEQYF. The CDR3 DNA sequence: TGTGCCAGCAGCGAAGACAGGTCATCCTACGAGCAGTACTTC.

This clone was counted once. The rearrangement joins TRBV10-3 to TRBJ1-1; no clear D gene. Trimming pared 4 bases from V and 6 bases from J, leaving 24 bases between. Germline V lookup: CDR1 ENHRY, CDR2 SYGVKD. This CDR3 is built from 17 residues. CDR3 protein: CAISASGVSERLAEAFF. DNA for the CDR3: TGTGCCATCAGTGCCTCAGGCGTGAGCGAGAGGTTGGCTGAAGCTTTCTTT.

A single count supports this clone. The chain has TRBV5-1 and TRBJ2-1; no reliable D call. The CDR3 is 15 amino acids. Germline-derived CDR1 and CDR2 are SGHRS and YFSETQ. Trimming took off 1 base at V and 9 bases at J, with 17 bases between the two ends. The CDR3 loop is CASSLTTSSGGEQFF. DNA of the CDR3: TGCGCCAGCAGCTTGACTACGTCCTCGGGCGGTGAGCAGTTCTTC. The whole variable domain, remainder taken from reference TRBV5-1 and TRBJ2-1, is KAGVTQTPRYLIKTRGQQVTLSCSPISGHRSVSWYQQTPGQGLQFLFEYFSETQRNKGNFPGRFSGRQFSNSRSEMNVSTLELGDSALYLCASSLTTSSGGEQFFGPGTRLTVL.

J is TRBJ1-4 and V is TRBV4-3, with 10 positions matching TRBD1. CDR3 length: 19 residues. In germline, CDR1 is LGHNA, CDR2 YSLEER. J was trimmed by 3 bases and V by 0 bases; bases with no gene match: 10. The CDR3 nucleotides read TGCGCCAGCAGCCAAGATTTGCGACAGGGGGCTTTGTCTAATGAAAAACTGTTTTTT. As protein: CASSQDLRQGALSNEKLFF.

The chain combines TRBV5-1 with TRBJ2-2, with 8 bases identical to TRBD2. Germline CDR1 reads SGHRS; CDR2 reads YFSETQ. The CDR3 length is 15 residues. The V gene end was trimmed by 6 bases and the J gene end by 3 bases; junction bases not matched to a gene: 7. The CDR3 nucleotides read TGCGCCAGCACCCTAAGCGGGAGCGACACCGGGGAGCTGTTTTTT. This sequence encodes CASTLSGSDTGELFF.

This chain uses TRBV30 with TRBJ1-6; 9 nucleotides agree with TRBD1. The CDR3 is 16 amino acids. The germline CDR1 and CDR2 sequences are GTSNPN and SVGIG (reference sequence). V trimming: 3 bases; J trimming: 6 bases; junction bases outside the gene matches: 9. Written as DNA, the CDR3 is TGTGCCTGGAGACCCACAGGGGGCTTGGGTAATTCACCCCTCCACTTT. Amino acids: CAWRPTGGLGNSPLHF.

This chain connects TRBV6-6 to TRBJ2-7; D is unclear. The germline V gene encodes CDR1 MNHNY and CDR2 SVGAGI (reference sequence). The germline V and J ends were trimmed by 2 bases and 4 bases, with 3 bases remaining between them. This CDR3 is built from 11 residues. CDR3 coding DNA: TGTGCCAGCAGTTACACTTACGAGCAGTACTTC. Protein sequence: CASSYTYEQYF.

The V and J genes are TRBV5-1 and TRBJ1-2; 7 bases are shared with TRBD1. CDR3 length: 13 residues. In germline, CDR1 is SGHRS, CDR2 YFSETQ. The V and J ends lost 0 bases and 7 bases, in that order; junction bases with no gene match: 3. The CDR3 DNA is TGCGCCAGCAGCTTGGGACAGGGCGGTGGCTACACCTTC. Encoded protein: CASSLGQGGGYTF.

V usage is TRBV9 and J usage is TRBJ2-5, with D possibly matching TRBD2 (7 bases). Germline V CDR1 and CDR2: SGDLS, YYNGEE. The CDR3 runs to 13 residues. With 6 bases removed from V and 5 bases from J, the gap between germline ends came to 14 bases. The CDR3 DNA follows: TGTGCCAGCACAAGGGGGGGTCAGGAGACCCAGTACTTC. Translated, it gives CASTRGGQETQYF.

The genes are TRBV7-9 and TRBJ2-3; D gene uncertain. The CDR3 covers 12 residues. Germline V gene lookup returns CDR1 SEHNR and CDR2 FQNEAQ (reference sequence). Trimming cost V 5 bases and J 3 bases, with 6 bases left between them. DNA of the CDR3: TGTGCCAGCAGCCCCCGGACAGATACGCAGTATTTT. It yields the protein CASSPRTDTQYF.

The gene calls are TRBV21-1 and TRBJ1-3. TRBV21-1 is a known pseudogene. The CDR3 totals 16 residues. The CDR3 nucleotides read TGTGCCAGCAGCAAGAAGGACCTACCATTCGGAAACACCATATATTTT. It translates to CASSKKDLPFGNTIYF.

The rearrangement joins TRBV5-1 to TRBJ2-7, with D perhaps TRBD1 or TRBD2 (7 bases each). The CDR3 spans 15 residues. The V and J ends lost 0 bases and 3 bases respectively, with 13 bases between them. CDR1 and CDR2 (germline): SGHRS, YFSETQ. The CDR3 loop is CASSLGEGAGYEQYF. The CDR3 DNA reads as TGCGCCAGCAGCTTGGGGGAGGGGGCTGGCTACGAGCAGTACTTC.

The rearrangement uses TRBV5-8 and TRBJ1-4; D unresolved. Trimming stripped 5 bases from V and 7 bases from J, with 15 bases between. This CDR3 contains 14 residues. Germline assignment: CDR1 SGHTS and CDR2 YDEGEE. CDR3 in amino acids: CASRVGQEGEKLFF. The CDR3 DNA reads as TGTGCCAGCAGGGTAGGGCAGGAGGGTGAAAAACTGTTTTTT.

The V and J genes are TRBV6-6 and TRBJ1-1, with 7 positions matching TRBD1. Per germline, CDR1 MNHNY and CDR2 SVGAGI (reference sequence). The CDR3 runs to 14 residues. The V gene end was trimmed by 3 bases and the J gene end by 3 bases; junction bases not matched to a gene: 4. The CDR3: CASSYKGADTEAFF. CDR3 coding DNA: TGTGCCAGCAGTTATAAGGGGGCGGACACTGAAGCTTTCTTT.

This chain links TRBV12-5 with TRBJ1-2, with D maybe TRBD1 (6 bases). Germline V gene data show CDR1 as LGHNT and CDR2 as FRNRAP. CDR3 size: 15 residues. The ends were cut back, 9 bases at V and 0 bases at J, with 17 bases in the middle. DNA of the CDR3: TGTGCTAGAGACCTACAGGGAAACGCTAACTATGGCTACACCTTC. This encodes CARDLQGNANYGYTF.

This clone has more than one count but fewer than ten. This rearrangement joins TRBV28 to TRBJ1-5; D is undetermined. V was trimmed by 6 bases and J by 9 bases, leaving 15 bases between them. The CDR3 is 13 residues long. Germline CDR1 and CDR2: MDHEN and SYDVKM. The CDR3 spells CASSRGSGGPQHF. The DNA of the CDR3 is TGTGCCAGCAGCCGAGGTAGTGGTGGGCCCCAGCATTTT.

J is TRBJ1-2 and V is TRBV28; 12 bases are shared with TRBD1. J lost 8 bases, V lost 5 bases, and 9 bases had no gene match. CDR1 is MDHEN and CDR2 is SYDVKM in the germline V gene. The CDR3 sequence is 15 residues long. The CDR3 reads CASSPPLGTGGGYTF. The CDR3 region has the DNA TGTGCCAGCAGTCCCCCTCTTGGGACAGGGGGCGGCTACACCTTC.

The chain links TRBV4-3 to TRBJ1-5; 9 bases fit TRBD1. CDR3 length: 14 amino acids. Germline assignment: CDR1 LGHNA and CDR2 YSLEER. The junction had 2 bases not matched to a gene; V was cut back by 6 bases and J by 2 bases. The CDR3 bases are TGCGCCAGCAGTGGGGACAGGGGCAATCAGCCCCAGCATTTT. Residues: CASSGDRGNQPQHF.

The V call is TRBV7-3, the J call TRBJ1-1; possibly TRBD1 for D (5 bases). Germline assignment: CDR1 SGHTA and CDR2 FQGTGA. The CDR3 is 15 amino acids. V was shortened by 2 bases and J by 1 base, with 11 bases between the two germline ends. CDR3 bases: TGTGCCAGCAGCTTATATGGGGGGTCGAACACTGAAGCTTTCTTT. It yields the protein CASSLYGGSNTEAFF.

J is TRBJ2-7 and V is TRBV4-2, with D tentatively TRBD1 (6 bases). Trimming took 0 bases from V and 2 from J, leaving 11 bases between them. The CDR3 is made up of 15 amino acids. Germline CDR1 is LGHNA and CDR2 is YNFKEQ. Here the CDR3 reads CASSQEQGEAYEQYF. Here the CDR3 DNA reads TGTGCCAGCAGCCAAGAACAGGGTGAGGCCTACGAGCAGTACTTC.

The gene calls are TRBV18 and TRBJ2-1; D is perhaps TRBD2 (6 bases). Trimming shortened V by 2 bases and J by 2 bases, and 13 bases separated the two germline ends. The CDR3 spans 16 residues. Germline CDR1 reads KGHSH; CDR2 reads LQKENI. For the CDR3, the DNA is TGTGCCAGCTCACCAAACTCAGGGACTCCCTACAATGAGCAGTTCTTC. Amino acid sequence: CASSPNSGTPYNEQFF.